A selection of T cell receptor beta chains follows, all from one sample in a study of blood T cell repertoires in COVID-19. The protocol was immunoSEQ multiplex PCR, while the TCRdb copy is restricted to in-frame clones and leaves out a portion. Of about 74,000 clones listed, roughly 82% are singletons. Material: peripheral blood. The receptors were gathered from a human donor in a cohort sampled during active COVID-19. Each CDR3 is given with its conserved first and last residue. D genes are given only for firm matches. Size tells how often a clone was seen (once, few, many) or the class of an expanded clone, and some rows leave it out.

j_gene: TRBJ1-4
abundance: -
v_gene: TRBV9
d_gene: -
CDR3nt: TGTGCCAGCAGCCCACGACAGGCAACTAATGAAAAACTGTTTTTT
CDR3aa: CASSPRQATNEKLFF

j_gene: TRBJ2-7
abundance: -
v_gene: TRBV6-5
d_gene: TRBD1
CDR3nt: TGTGCCAGCAGGCTGGGTGGGACAGGGATCTACGAGCAGTACTTC
CDR3aa: CASRLGGTGIYEQYF

j_gene: TRBJ1-3
abundance: -
v_gene: TRBV7-9
d_gene: -
CDR3nt: TGTGCCAGCAGCTTAGATCTAACTGGAAACACCATATATTTT
CDR3aa: CASSLDLTGNTIYF

j_gene: TRBJ1-1
abundance: -
v_gene: TRBV6-5
d_gene: -
CDR3nt: TGTGCCAGCAGTTACTTTGGGGCCTCCCTGAACACTGAAGCTTTCTTT
CDR3aa: CASSYFGASLNTEAFF

j_gene: TRBJ1-1
abundance: -
v_gene: TRBV2
d_gene: -
CDR3nt: TGTGCCAGCAGCCCAAGCAGGGGCCCCCGGACTGAAGCTTTCTTT
CDR3aa: CASSPSRGPRTEAFF

j_gene: TRBJ1-1
abundance: once
v_gene: TRBV27
d_gene: -
CDR3nt: TGTGCCAGCAGTGCACAGGGTATGAACACTGAAGCTTTCTTT
CDR3aa: CASSAQGMNTEAFF

j_gene: TRBJ1-3
abundance: -
v_gene: TRBV7-9
d_gene: -
CDR3nt: TGTGCCAGCACCTCTACCGGGAGCTCTGGAAACACCATATATTTT
CDR3aa: CASTSTGSSGNTIYF

j_gene: TRBJ1-5
abundance: few
v_gene: TRBV6-5
d_gene: -
CDR3nt: TGTGCCAGCAGCTCCCTAACAGGGCACAATCAGCCCCAGCATTTT
CDR3aa: CASSSLTGHNQPQHF

j_gene: TRBJ2-7
abundance: -
v_gene: TRBV6-2/TRBV6-3
d_gene: TRBD2
CDR3nt: TGTGCCAGCAGTTGGGGGGGGACTGGTTCCTACGAGCAGTACTTC
CDR3aa: CASSWGGTGSYEQYF

j_gene: TRBJ1-2
abundance: once
v_gene: TRBV7-2
d_gene: -
CDR3nt: TGTGCCAGCAGCTCTCGGACAGATCCAGATGGCTACACCTTC
CDR3aa: CASSSRTDPDGYTF

j_gene: TRBJ2-7
abundance: -
v_gene: TRBV2
d_gene: TRBD2
CDR3nt: TGTGCCAGCTACGGGACTAGCGTTTCCTACGAGCAGTACTTC
CDR3aa: CASYGTSVSYEQYF

j_gene: TRBJ2-7
abundance: once
v_gene: TRBV6-1
d_gene: -
CDR3nt: TGTGCCAGCAGTGAACTCCCCCCCGGGTTCCCCTACGAGCAGTACTTC
CDR3aa: CASSELPPGFPYEQYF

j_gene: TRBJ2-1
abundance: -
v_gene: TRBV9
d_gene: TRBD1
CDR3nt: TGTGCCAGCAGCGTAGTGGGACAGGGAGGCAATGAGCAGTTCTTC
CDR3aa: CASSVVGQGGNEQFF

j_gene: TRBJ1-2
abundance: -
v_gene: TRBV5-1
d_gene: -
CDR3nt: TGCGCCAGCAGAGGAGCTAACTATGGCTACACCTTC
CDR3aa: CASRGANYGYTF

j_gene: TRBJ1-5
abundance: -
v_gene: TRBV19
d_gene: -
CDR3nt: TGTGCCAGTCTGGGTCGGGGCAGGGGATATCAGCCCCAGCATTTT
CDR3aa: CASLGRGRGYQPQHF

j_gene: TRBJ2-2
abundance: -
v_gene: TRBV10-3
d_gene: -
CDR3nt: TGTGCCATAGCACCAGGTGGGGCTGGTACCGGGGAGCTGTTTTTT
CDR3aa: CAIAPGGAGTGELFF

j_gene: TRBJ2-7
abundance: -
v_gene: TRBV19
d_gene: TRBD1
CDR3nt: TGTGCCAGTAGTACGGACAGGGCCGCCTATGGGCAGTACTTC
CDR3aa: CASSTDRAAYGQYF

j_gene: TRBJ1-2
abundance: -
v_gene: TRBV2
d_gene: TRBD1
CDR3nt: TGTGCCAGCAGTGGCCGGGACAGGGGCTATGGCTACACCTTC
CDR3aa: CASSGRDRGYGYTF

j_gene: TRBJ2-1
abundance: -
v_gene: TRBV9
d_gene: TRBD2
CDR3nt: TGTGCCAGCAGCTTGAGTGGGCGGGGGTACAATGAGCAGTTCTTC
CDR3aa: CASSLSGRGYNEQFF

j_gene: TRBJ2-5
abundance: -
v_gene: TRBV6-1
d_gene: -
CDR3nt: TGTGCCAGCAGTGCAGGAAACAAGAGGGGGAGTCCAGAGACCCAGTACTTC
CDR3aa: CASSAGNKRGSPETQYF

j_gene: TRBJ1-1
abundance: -
v_gene: TRBV7-9
d_gene: -
CDR3nt: TGTGCCAGCAGCTTAGCCAGGGAAGCAGAAGCTTTCTTT
CDR3aa: CASSLAREAEAFF

j_gene: TRBJ2-7
abundance: -
v_gene: TRBV18
d_gene: TRBD2
CDR3nt: TGTGCCAGCTCACCAGGGACTAGCGCTTACGAGCAGTACTTC
CDR3aa: CASSPGTSAYEQYF

j_gene: TRBJ1-3
abundance: -
v_gene: TRBV15
d_gene: TRBD1
CDR3nt: TGTGCCACCAGCAGGGGGGACAGGGGGCCGATTGGAAACACCATATATTTT
CDR3aa: CATSRGDRGPIGNTIYF

j_gene: TRBJ1-6
abundance: -
v_gene: TRBV28
d_gene: TRBD1
CDR3nt: TGTGCCAGCAGTCGACAGGGGGTAATTTCACCCCTCCACTTT
CDR3aa: CASSRQGVISPLHF

j_gene: TRBJ2-5
abundance: -
v_gene: TRBV15
d_gene: -
CDR3nt: TGTGCCACCAGCAGAGAGGACTCCAAACGAGAGACCCAGTACTTC
CDR3aa: CATSREDSKRETQYF

j_gene: TRBJ2-6
abundance: -
v_gene: TRBV5-4
d_gene: -
CDR3nt: TGTGCCAGCAGCCCAATGTCAGGGCTGGAAGGGGCCAACGTCCTGACTTTC
CDR3aa: CASSPMSGLEGANVLTF

j_gene: TRBJ1-1
abundance: -
v_gene: TRBV7-9
d_gene: -
CDR3nt: TGTGCCAGCAGCTTAGAAACAGGGAGATGGACCACTGAAGCTTTCTTT
CDR3aa: CASSLETGRWTTEAFF

j_gene: TRBJ2-2
abundance: -
v_gene: TRBV19
d_gene: -
CDR3nt: TGTGCCGCCCAGGAGGGGTTCCTTTGGAACACCGGGGAGCTGTTTTTT
CDR3aa: CAAQEGFLWNTGELFF

j_gene: TRBJ2-7
abundance: -
v_gene: TRBV14
d_gene: -
CDR3nt: TGTGCCAGCAGCCAAGTCGTGGGCGGGGAGCAGTACTTC
CDR3aa: CASSQVVGGEQYF

j_gene: TRBJ2-1
abundance: -
v_gene: TRBV29-1
d_gene: -
CDR3nt: TGCAGCGGGGGCCCGGGGTCCTACAATGAGCAGTTCTTC
CDR3aa: CSGGPGSYNEQFF

j_gene: TRBJ2-7
abundance: -
v_gene: TRBV18
d_gene: TRBD1
CDR3nt: TGTGCCAGCTCACCGGACAGGGTATCCTACGAGCAGTACTTC
CDR3aa: CASSPDRVSYEQYF

j_gene: TRBJ1-1
abundance: -
v_gene: TRBV2
d_gene: TRBD1
CDR3nt: TGTGCCAGCAGGCAAGGGGGACAGGGGACTGAAGCTTTCTTT
CDR3aa: CASRQGGQGTEAFF